Given below is one T cell receptor (beta chain) in context. Its antigen is currently not known. Base quality data are lacking; no much larger clone is found one base away. Sequencing was carried out with an Illumina HiSeq 2500. To make first-strand cDNA, Superscript III was used along with a set of TRAV- and TRBV-specific primers so that both the TCRalpha and TCRbeta chains were covered. A roughly 21-cycle PCR with Phusion amplified the TCRs, pairing a constant-region primer with the adapter that was attached to the V primers. The isolated mRNA was amplified using the MessageAmp II aRNA Amplification Kit, with in vitro transcription performed for around 16 hours at 37 degrees C. The Dynabeads mRNA DIRECT Purification Kit was used to isolate the mRNA for TCR sequencing. Indexed Illumina adapters were added in a second Phusion PCR of approximately 27 cycles, after which AMPure XP beads were used to purify the products. Processing in the source paper ran as follows. Using custom Perl scripts, TCR sequences encoding the same protein were pooled, out-of-frame sequences were removed, and the abundance of each clonotype was computed. Any TCR sequence supported by only a single read was excluded from analysis. Repertoire metrics included Shannon entropy, Gini index, clonality, richness, and frequency of TCRs shared between repertoires. The raw public reads went through TCRdb reprocessing: fastp at Q25, MiXCR clone calling, in-frame beta chains kept. Identical CDR3 protein sequences are pooled into one entry, listed with their most common genes and DNA. The V and J calls and clone size are TCRdb's, not the authors'. The sample yields fewer than 50,000 distinct CDR3 sequences; 25% were counted once. The ten biggest clones cover roughly a tenth of the sample.

Read against the paper, the sample's time point label means: after trial treatment. The intended sense of this specimen's treatment or condition label: LDRT plus nivolumab, ipilimumab, low-dose cyclophosphamide and aspirin (RACIN trial). Donors were enrolled in RACIN, a single-arm phase I dose-escalation trial in which nivolumab, ipilimumab, aspirin, low-dose cyclophosphamide and low-dose radiotherapy were combined. Patients with advanced, TIL-negative solid tumors were considered eligible. The data originate from a study of low-dose radiotherapy and immunotherapy resistance in tumors (dated by TCRdb to between 2021 and 2023). Background on the whole study: In Cohort 1, 0.5 Gy per fraction was delivered every 2 weeks, and a total PTV dose of 6.5 Gy was prescribed. In Cohort 2, 1 Gy per fraction was delivered every two weeks, for a total of 13 Gy over 26 weeks. Patients were given nivolumab as a 240 mg flat dose every two weeks and ipilimumab at 1 mg/kg every six weeks, with both drugs delivered intravenously. Cyclophosphamide 200 mg/m2 was given intravenously every two weeks, one day before each radiation and immunotherapy administration. Patients took aspirin 300 mg orally once daily for four cycles, starting on cycle 1 day 1. No randomization into treatment groups was done for the people taking part in the trial. Eight patients were included in the translational analysis, namely three from the first dose cohort plus the first five from the second dose cohort.

The CDR3 runs 19 amino acids, cysteine and phenylalanine included. Solely the CDR3 DNA is kept, with 57 bases framed from the first base. V is cut by 0 bases and J by 4 bases, and the space between the germline ends is 22 bases. CDR1 and CDR2 are drawn from the germline V gene (reference sequence): LNHNV, YYDKDF. The sequence is built from TRBV15 and TRBJ1-5; no D gene call is confident. This sequence originates from a male donor with prostate cancer. Sequencing was performed on PBMCs, taken after low-dose radiotherapy plus immunotherapy. CDR3 sequence: CATSRDSPGGVGKNQPQHF. The nucleotide sequence reads as follows: TGTGCCACCAGCAGAGATAGCCCTGGAGGCGTTGGCAAAAATCAGCCCCAGCATTTT.